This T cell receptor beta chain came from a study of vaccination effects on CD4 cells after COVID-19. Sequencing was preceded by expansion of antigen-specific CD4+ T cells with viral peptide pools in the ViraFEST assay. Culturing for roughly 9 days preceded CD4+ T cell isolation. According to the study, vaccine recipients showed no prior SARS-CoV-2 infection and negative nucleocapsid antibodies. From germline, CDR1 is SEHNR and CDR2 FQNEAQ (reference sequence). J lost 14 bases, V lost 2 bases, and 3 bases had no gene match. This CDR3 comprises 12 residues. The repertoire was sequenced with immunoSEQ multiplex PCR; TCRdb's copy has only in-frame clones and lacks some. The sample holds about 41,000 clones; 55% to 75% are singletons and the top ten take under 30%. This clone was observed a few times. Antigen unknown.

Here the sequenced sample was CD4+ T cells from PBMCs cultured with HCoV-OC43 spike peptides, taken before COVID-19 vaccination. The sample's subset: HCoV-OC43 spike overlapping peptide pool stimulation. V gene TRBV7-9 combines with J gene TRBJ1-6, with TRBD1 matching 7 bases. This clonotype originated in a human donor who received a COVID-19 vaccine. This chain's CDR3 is CASSLTGEALHF. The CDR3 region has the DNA TGTGCCAGCAGCTTAACAGGGGAGGCCCTCCACTTT.